This T cell receptor (beta chain) was identified during a study of T cell responses to AZD1222 COVID-19 vaccine listed by TCRdb under 2021. Describing the broader study: A total of 233 trial participants underwent TCR sequencing, of whom about 210 received two doses of AZD1222 and about 25 received two doses of the MenACWY control vaccine. Trial participants were enrolled into age subgroups of 18-55, 56-69 and 70-plus years, which contained approximately 150, 30 and 60 TCR-sequenced participants, respectively. Results and caveats for the whole study, not just this receptor: In the small 56-69-year group, the increase in depth fell short of significance, most likely because of low power. Reportedly, close to half of the unique spike-specific TCRs recognized epitopes lying outside the regions that are mutated in the B.1.351 and B.1.1.7 variants. Most participants were white British and females outnumbered males, and the authors suggested that clonal diversity may have been underestimated. Because no day 14 peak-response samples were available, repertoires were characterized only after the peak T cell response. After two AZD1222 doses, both the breadth and the depth of spike-specific TCRs were significantly higher than at day 0 and than in MenACWY recipients. Only five to seven AZD1222 recipients were SARS-CoV-2 seropositive at baseline, limiting conclusions about previously exposed vaccinees. The whole spike protein was spanned by vaccine-associated CD4 TCRs, and dominant responses were seen in regions 160-218 and 743-854.

The CDR3 spans 11 residues, from the cysteine through the phenylalanine. The DNA shown is the 33-base CDR3, in frame from base 1. Taken from the germline V gene, the CDR1 and CDR2 loops are SNHLY and FYNNEI. At the junction V is shortened by 1 base and J by 8 bases, with 3 bases in between. Interpreted using the paper, the time point label stands for: about 28 days (+/-7) after the second vaccine dose. AZD1222 recipients whose second dose came at about 4 weeks and those whose second dose came at about 12 weeks were combined into one group, since spike-specific TCR depth and breadth did not differ between the two schedules. Samples from vaccinated people were obtained from the UK trials COV001 and COV002, which included a single-blind randomized controlled phase 2/3 trial of AZD1222 (ChAdOx1 nCoV-19) in healthy adults. For TCRbeta chain sequencing, PBMC samples were collected from trial participants at day 0 and at day 28 after the second dose.

This clone occurred once. Its antigen is currently not known. One base away there is no much larger clone; base qualities are not given. The CDR3 regions of human TCRbeta chains were analyzed by immunosequencing. The paper's processing steps were these. TCRs in the repertoires were compared against a reference library of SARS-CoV-2-specific TCRs that had been generated with the MIRA antigen-specificity platform. Breadth was defined as the fraction of unique TCRs that were SARS-CoV-2-associated, and depth was defined as the fraction of total T cells that were SARS-CoV-2-associated. Using the MIRA data, every spike-specific TCR was mapped to the spike region that the TCR reacted to and assigned to either a CD4 or a CD8 class. Log10-transformed breadth and depth values were compared by one-way ANOVA with Sidak's multiple comparisons tests. TCRdb took this table from immuneACCESS and kept in-frame rearrangements with V and J called. Such tables lack part of the clones; where checked against another copy, unresolved V genes explain under half of the gap, and the rest is unexplained. V, J and clone size were drawn from that table, and D and trimming were deduced from the DNA. The sample records roughly 190,000 clones, approximately 93% of which are singletons. The top ten clones comprise 3.4% of the sample.

Here the sequenced sample was peripheral blood, taken 28 days after the second AZD1222 dose. This clonotype was obtained from an adult who received the AZD1222 COVID-19 vaccine. The rearranged chain carries TRBV2 and TRBJ1-5, with an unclear D gene assignment. The CDR3: CASSEGEPQHF. Read as DNA, the sequence is TGTGCCAGCAGTGAAGGCGAGCCCCAGCATTTT.